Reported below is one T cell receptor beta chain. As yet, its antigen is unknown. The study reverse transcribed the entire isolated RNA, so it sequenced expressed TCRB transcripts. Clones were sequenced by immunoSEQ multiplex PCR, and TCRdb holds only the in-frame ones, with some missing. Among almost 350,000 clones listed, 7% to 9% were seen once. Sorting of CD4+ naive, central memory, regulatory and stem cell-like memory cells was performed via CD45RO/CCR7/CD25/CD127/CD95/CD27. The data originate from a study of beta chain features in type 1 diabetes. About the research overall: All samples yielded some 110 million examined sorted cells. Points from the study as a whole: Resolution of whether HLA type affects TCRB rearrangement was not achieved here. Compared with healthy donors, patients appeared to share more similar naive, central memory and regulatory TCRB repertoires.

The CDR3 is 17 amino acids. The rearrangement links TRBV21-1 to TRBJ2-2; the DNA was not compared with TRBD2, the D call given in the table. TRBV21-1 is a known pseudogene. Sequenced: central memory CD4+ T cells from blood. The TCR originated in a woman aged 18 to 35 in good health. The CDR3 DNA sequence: TGTGCCAGCAGCGCCATCCCACGGGAGGGGGACACCGGGGAGCTGTTTTTT. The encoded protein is CASSAIPREGDTGELFF.